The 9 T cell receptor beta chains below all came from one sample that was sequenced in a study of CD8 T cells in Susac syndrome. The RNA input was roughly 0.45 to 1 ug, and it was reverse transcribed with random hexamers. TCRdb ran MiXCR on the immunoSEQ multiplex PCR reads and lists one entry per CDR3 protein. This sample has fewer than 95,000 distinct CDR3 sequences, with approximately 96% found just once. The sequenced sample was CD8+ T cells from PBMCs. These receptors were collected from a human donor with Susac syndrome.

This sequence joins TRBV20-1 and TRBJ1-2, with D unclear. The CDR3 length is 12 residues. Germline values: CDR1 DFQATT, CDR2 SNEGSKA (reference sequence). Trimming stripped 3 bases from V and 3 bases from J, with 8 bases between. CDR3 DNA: TGCAGTGCTAGTAACCACGACTATGGCTACACCTTC. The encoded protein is CSASNHDYGYTF.

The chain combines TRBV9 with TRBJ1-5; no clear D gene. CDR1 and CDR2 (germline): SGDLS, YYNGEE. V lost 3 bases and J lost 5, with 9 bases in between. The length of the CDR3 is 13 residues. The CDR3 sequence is CASSELDDQPQHF. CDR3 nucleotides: TGTGCCAGCAGCGAACTTGATGATCAGCCCCAGCATTTT.

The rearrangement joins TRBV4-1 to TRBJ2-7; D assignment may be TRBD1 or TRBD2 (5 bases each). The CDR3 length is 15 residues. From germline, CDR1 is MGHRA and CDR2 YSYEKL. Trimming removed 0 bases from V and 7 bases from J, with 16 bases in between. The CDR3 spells CASSQDAGFPGEQYF. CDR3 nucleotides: TGCGCCAGCAGCCAAGACGCAGGGTTCCCGGGGGAGCAGTACTTC.

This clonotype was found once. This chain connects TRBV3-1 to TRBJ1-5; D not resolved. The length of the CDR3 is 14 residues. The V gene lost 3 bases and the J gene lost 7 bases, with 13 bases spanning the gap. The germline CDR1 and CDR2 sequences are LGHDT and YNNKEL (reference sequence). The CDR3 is CASSQGLTNQPQHF. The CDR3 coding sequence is TGTGCCAGCAGCCAGGGCCTCACGAACCAGCCCCAGCATTTT. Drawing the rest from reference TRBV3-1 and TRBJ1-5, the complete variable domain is DTAVSQTPKYLVTQMGNDKSIKCEQNLGHDTMYWYKQDSKKFLKIMFSYNNKELIINETVPNRFSPKSPDKAHLNLHINSLELGDSAVYFCASSQGLTNQPQHFGDGTRLSIL.

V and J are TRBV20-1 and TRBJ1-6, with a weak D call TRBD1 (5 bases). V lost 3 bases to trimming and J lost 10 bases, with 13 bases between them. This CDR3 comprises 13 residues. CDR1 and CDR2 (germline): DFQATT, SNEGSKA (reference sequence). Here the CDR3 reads CSASPRGRSPLHF. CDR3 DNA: TGCAGTGCTAGTCCCCGGGGGAGGTCACCCCTCCACTTT.

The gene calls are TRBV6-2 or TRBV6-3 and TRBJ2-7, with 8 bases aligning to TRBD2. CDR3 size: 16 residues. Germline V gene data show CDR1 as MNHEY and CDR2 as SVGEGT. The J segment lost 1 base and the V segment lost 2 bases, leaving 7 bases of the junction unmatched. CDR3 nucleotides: TGTGCCAGCAGTTACCCGAGCGGGGGCGCGTCCTACGAGCAGTACTTC. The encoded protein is CASSYPSGGASYEQYF.

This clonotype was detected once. This chain's CDR3 is CAWISGKGEQFF. The DNA of the CDR3 is TGTGCCTGGATTTCAGGGAAAGGTGAGCAGTTCTTC. The chain is built from TRBV30 and TRBJ2-1; possible D gene TRBD1, 5 bases. This CDR3 contains 12 residues. CDR1 and CDR2 from the germline V gene are GTSNPN and SVGIG (reference sequence). Between the trimmed V and J ends, which lost 4 bases and 9 bases, there was a span of 13 bases. The full variable domain, with the rest looked up from reference TRBV30 and TRBJ2-1, is SQTIHQWPATLVQPVGSPLSLECTVEGTSNPNLYWYRQAAGRGLQLLFYSVGIGQISSEVPQNLSASRPQDRQFILSSKKLLLSDSGFYLCAWISGKGEQFFGPGTRLTVL.

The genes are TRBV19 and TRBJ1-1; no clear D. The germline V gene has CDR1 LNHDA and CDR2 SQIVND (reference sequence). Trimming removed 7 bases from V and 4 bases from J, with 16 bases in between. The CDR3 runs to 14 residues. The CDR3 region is CASILTVDGTEAFF. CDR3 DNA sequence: TGTGCCAGTATCCTGACGGTAGATGGCACTGAAGCTTTCTTT.

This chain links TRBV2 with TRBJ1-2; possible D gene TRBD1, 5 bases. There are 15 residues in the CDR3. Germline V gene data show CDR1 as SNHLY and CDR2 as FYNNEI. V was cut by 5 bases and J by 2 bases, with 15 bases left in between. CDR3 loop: CASSPTRTSNYGYTF. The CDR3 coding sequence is TGTGCCAGCAGTCCCACACGGACATCAAACTATGGCTACACCTTC.